Shown below are 19 T cell receptor beta chains from a single sample sequenced in a study of identical twins. MiXCR, applied by TCRdb to the 5' RACE reads, yields one record per CDR3 protein. The sample holds about 890,000 distinct CDR3 sequences, more than 9% seen once. These same records also appear under a second study, on yellow fever vaccine responses in identical twins.

Sequencing input: PBMCs. All receptors come from a woman in her late teens or twenties in good health.

Many counts were recorded for this clonotype. The chain combines TRBV12-3 or TRBV12-4 with TRBJ1-1, with D tentatively TRBD1 (6 bases). The ends were cut back, 3 bases at V and 3 bases at J, with 14 bases in the middle. The CDR3 runs 15 residues. The CDR3 sequence is CASSFHHRAHTEAFF. CDR3 nucleotide sequence: TGTGCCAGCAGTTTTCACCACAGGGCCCACACTGAAGCTTTCTTT.

This clonotype was counted only a few times. The chain is built from TRBV7-2 and TRBJ2-3; the match to TRBD2 covers 7 bases. V trimming: 3 bases; J trimming: 1 base; junction bases outside the gene matches: 7. The CDR3 runs to 16 residues. Germline V gene sequence: CDR1 SGHTA, CDR2 FQGNSA. Here the CDR3 reads CASSFSAGLRTDTQYF. CDR3 nucleotides: TGTGCCAGCAGCTTTTCCGCGGGACTACGCACAGATACGCAGTATTTT.

This clonotype was seen a few times. The chain links TRBV20-1 to TRBJ2-6; D gene unclear. Per germline, CDR1 DFQATT and CDR2 SNEGSKA (reference sequence). V was pared by 5 bases and J by 0 bases, with 14 bases between. There are 16 residues in the CDR3. This CDR3 reads CSARLLQNSGANVLTF. The CDR3 DNA reads TGCAGTGCTCGATTATTACAGAACTCTGGGGCCAACGTCCTGACTTTC.

This clonotype was detected only a few times. The rearrangement joins TRBV7-8 to TRBJ1-2; no clear D gene. Trimming left V 2 bases short and J 4 bases short, with 14 bases between. CDR1 is SGHVS, CDR2 FQNEAQ, per germline. The CDR3 runs to 15 residues. The CDR3 loop reads CASSLSPSGSYGYTF. The CDR3, as DNA: TGTGCCAGCAGCTTAAGTCCGTCCGGTTCCTATGGCTACACCTTC.

The chain carries TRBV5-1 and TRBJ1-3; 9 bases line up with TRBD1. The CDR3 is made up of 16 amino acids. Trimming at V came to 4 bases and at J to 4 bases, leaving 9 bases not matched to a gene. CDR1 is SGHRS, CDR2 YFSETQ, per germline. The CDR3 here is CASSQRQGESGNTIYF. In DNA, the CDR3 is TGCGCCAGCAGCCAGCGACAGGGGGAGTCCGGAAACACCATATATTTT.

The gene calls are TRBV4-1 and TRBJ2-1; 12 bases fit TRBD2. Trimming took 2 bases from V and 4 from J; bases not matched to a gene: 3. Per germline, CDR1 MGHRA and CDR2 YSYEKL. The CDR3 has 16 residues. CDR3 sequence (DNA): TGCGCCAGCAGCCAACCAACTAGCGGGGGGTACAATGAGCAGTTCTTC. It yields the protein CASSQPTSGGYNEQFF.

This clonotype was recorded a few times. J is TRBJ1-2 and V is TRBV27, with D uncertain. This CDR3 has 14 residues. CDR1 is MNHEY and CDR2 is SMNVEV in the germline V gene (reference sequence). The V and J ends lost 8 bases and 1 base respectively, with 14 bases between them. This CDR3 reads CASGQTRVNYGYTF. DNA for the CDR3: TGTGCCAGCGGTCAGACGAGGGTTAACTATGGCTACACCTTC.

This clonotype came up a few times. The V and J genes are TRBV7-6 and TRBJ2-3; 9 bases are shared with TRBD2. With V trimmed by 2 bases and J by 3 bases, 6 bases remained unmatched. The germline V gene has CDR1 SGHVS and CDR2 FNYEAQ. The CDR3 has 16 amino acids. CDR3 coding DNA: TGTGCCAGCAGCTTATCTAGCGGGAAAGGAACAGATACGCAGTATTTT. It is translated as CASSLSSGKGTDTQYF.

This chain connects TRBV18 to TRBJ2-3; D remains unclear. The CDR3 sequence is 15 residues long. V lost 3 bases to trimming and J lost 2 bases, with 12 bases between them. The germline V gene has CDR1 KGHSH and CDR2 LQKENI. The CDR3 region is CASSPVSGATDTQYF. The CDR3 nucleotides read TGTGCCAGCTCACCTGTTTCAGGAGCCACAGATACGCAGTATTTT.

This clonotype was counted a few times. The gene calls are TRBV27 and TRBJ1-6; D is undetermined. With 3 bases removed from V and 9 bases from J, the gap between germline ends came to 18 bases. In germline, CDR1 is MNHEY, CDR2 SMNVEV (reference sequence). The CDR3 spans 16 residues. In DNA form, the CDR3 reads TGTGCCAGCAGTTTTGTGGGCATCGGGGAGGGTTCACCCCTCCACTTT. This translates into CASSFVGIGEGSPLHF.

CDR3 sequence (DNA): TGCAGTGCAACTGGGACTAGCGGGGGGGCCGGTGATACGCAGTATTTT. Protein: CSATGTSGGAGDTQYF. This chain uses TRBV20-1 with TRBJ2-3, with TRBD2 identical over 16 bases. The J segment lost 6 bases and the V segment lost 6 bases, leaving 9 bases of the junction unmatched. CDR1 is DFQATT, CDR2 SNEGSKA, per germline (reference sequence). The CDR3 has 16 amino acids.

This clonotype was seen a handful of times. The chain links TRBV5-1 to TRBJ2-2; 9 bases are shared with TRBD1. With V trimmed by 1 base and J by 3 bases, 1 base remained unmatched. Per germline, CDR1 SGHRS and CDR2 YFSETQ. The CDR3 runs to 15 residues. The CDR3 spells CASSLTGGHTGELFF. The CDR3, as DNA: TGCGCCAGCAGCTTGACAGGGGGCCACACCGGGGAGCTGTTTTTT.

This sequence joins TRBV29-1 and TRBJ2-1; a possible D gene is TRBD1 (5 bases). The CDR3 runs to 16 residues. The ends were cut back, 1 base at V and 0 bases at J, with 13 bases in the middle. Germline CDR1 and CDR2: SQVTM and ANQGSEA. In DNA, the CDR3 is TGCAGCGTTGAAGGCAGGGTCGAAAGCTCCTACAATGAGCAGTTCTTC. Translated, it gives CSVEGRVESSYNEQFF.

The DNA of the CDR3 is TGCAGTGCTAGAGATGGGTCAGCGTACCAAGAGACCCAGTACTTC. Encoded protein: CSARDGSAYQETQYF. The rearrangement uses TRBV20-1 and TRBJ2-5; D is undetermined. The CDR3 sequence is 15 residues long. Per germline, CDR1 DFQATT and CDR2 SNEGSKA (reference sequence). The germline V and J ends were trimmed by 0 bases and 0 bases, with 11 bases remaining between them.

This clonotype was seen ten or more times. The chain uses TRBV20-1 and TRBJ2-1; possible D gene TRBD1, 5 bases. The CDR3 contains 13 residues. The germline gives CDR1 DFQATT, CDR2 SNEGSKA (reference sequence). The V gene lost 1 base and the J gene lost 6 bases, with 10 bases spanning the gap. This CDR3 reads CSARGGALNEQFF. The CDR3 nucleotides are TGCAGTGCTAGAGGGGGCGCCCTCAATGAGCAGTTCTTC.

This chain joins TRBV3-1 and TRBJ2-5; a weak D match, TRBD2 (6 bases). The CDR3 totals 14 residues. The V gene lost 7 bases and the J gene lost 5 bases, with 17 bases spanning the gap. Germline loops: CDR1 LGHDT, CDR2 YNNKEL (reference sequence). The CDR3: CASMRHGSGETQYF. The CDR3 nucleotides are TGTGCCAGCATGAGACACGGGAGCGGGGAGACCCAGTACTTC.

The chain uses TRBV7-6 and TRBJ2-3; D possibly corresponds to TRBD2 (6 bases). This CDR3 has 16 residues. Looked up from germline, CDR1 is SGHVS and CDR2 is FNYEAQ. Trimming cost V 1 base and J 0 bases, with 11 bases left between them. CDR3 region: CASSLERGESTDTQYF. The CDR3 DNA is TGTGCCAGCAGCTTAGAACGCGGGGAGAGCACAGATACGCAGTATTTT.

The rearrangement links TRBV29-1 to TRBJ2-1, with D possibly being TRBD1 (6 bases). The CDR3 contains 13 residues. Trimming took 6 bases from V and 5 from J, leaving 14 bases between them. The germline gives CDR1 SQVTM, CDR2 ANQGSEA. CDR3 sequence: CSVGDMTHNEQFF. The DNA for the CDR3 is TGCAGCGTCGGGGACATGACACACAATGAGCAGTTCTTC.

Many counts were recorded for this clonotype. The V and J genes are TRBV18 and TRBJ2-1; a possible D gene is TRBD2 (6 bases). Trimming removed 3 bases from V and 7 bases from J, with 16 bases in between. Germline V gives CDR1 KGHSH, CDR2 LQKENI. There are 15 residues in the CDR3. CDR3 loop: CASSPGPAGGNEQFF. The CDR3 DNA sequence: TGTGCCAGCTCACCTGGCCCAGCGGGTGGAAATGAGCAGTTCTTC.